Below, 15 T cell receptor beta chains from the same sample are listed, as sequenced in a study of blood T cell repertoires in COVID-19. Data came from immunoSEQ multiplex PCR; TCRdb stores just in-frame clones and leaves some out. In the table there are under 250,000 clones, roughly 80% of which are singletons. Input material: PBMCs or T cells enriched from blood (not recorded which). The source is a woman in her 40s who had been exposed to COVID-19.

This clone was observed a single time. The chain is built from TRBV29-1 and TRBJ2-1; 10 nucleotides align to TRBD2. V was clipped by 7 bases and J by 8 bases; unmatched bases: 8. The germline V gene encodes CDR1 SQVTM and CDR2 ANQGSEA. This CDR3 is 13 amino acids long. CDR3 sequence reads: CSALSGGADEQFF. CDR3 DNA sequence: TGCAGCGCGCTAAGCGGGGGGGCCGATGAGCAGTTCTTC.

V and J are TRBV5-6 and TRBJ2-3, with TRBD2 matching over 14 bases. Germline CDR1 SGHDT, CDR2 YYEEEE. V was clipped by 5 bases and J by 7 bases; unmatched bases: 12. The CDR3 length is 17 residues. The DNA for the CDR3 is TGTGCCAGCAGTTTCCAGGGACTAGCGGGGGCTCGATATACGCAGTATTTT. Translated, it gives CASSFQGLAGARYTQYF.

This chain uses TRBV7-9 with TRBJ1-1; maybe TRBD1 (6 bases). V was pared by 6 bases and J by 1 base, with 9 bases between. The CDR3 consists of 13 residues. Germline CDR1 and CDR2: SEHNR and FQNEAQ (reference sequence). CDR3 bases: TGTGCCAGCAGGGGGGCGTCGAACACTGAAGCTTTCTTT. Translating gives CASRGASNTEAFF.

Of note for this clone: Other DNA variants within this sample encode the same CDR3. The chain employs TRBV24-1 and TRBJ2-3; possibly TRBD1 for D (5 bases). Trimming stripped 4 bases from V and 0 bases from J, with 7 bases between. CDR3 length: 14 residues. The V gene's germline CDR1 is KGHDR and CDR2 SFDVKD. For the CDR3, the DNA is TGTGCCACCAGTGACCCAGGGAGCACAGATACGCAGTATTTT. Its protein product is CATSDPGSTDTQYF.

The gene calls are TRBV10-3 and TRBJ2-2, with D possibly being TRBD1 (5 bases). The CDR3 has 14 residues. Germline loops: CDR1 ENHRY, CDR2 SYGVKD. V was shortened by 2 bases and J by 8 bases, with 12 bases between the two germline ends. CDR3 nucleotide sequence: TGTGCCATCAGTGAGAGCCCAGGGTCTGGGGAGCTGTTTTTT. Its protein is CAISESPGSGELFF.

This chain connects TRBV27 to TRBJ2-7; 14 nucleotides line up with TRBD2. Per germline, CDR1 MNHEY and CDR2 SMNVEV (reference sequence). The CDR3 is made up of 16 amino acids. Losses at the gene ends were 5 bases for V and 8 bases for J; bases not matched to a gene: 11. DNA for the CDR3: TGTGCCAGCAGTCCCCGGACTAGCGGGGGGTCCGGGAAGCAGTACTTC. Its translation: CASSPRTSGGSGKQYF.

Concerning this clone: No DNA is shown, since the ends of the CDR3 on it are uncertain; the CDR3 is the one TCRdb lists. The rearrangement joins TRBV5-4 to TRBJ2-2; the table's TRBD1 call for D was not verified on the DNA. Inclusive of both ends, the CDR3 amounts to 17 amino acids. The germline V gene has CDR1 SGHNT and CDR2 YYREEE (reference sequence). The CDR3 loop is CASSFGPGQGNTGELFF.

V usage is TRBV7-9 and J usage is TRBJ1-4; possibly TRBD1 for D (5 bases). Germline V CDR1 and CDR2: SEHNR, FQNEAQ (reference sequence). This CDR3 has 15 residues. V lost 1 base to trimming and J lost 5 bases, with 11 bases between them. The CDR3 sequence is CASSLGQGANEKLFF. CDR3 nucleotides: TGTGCCAGCAGCTTAGGACAAGGGGCGAATGAAAAACTGTTTTTT.

The chain recombines TRBV7-2 with TRBJ1-2; TRBD1 agrees at 7 bases. Per the germline V gene, CDR1 is SGHTA and CDR2 is FQGNSA. The CDR3 runs to 15 residues. V lost 5 bases to trimming and J lost 4 bases; unmatched junction nucleotides: 10. The CDR3 spells CASSIRQGPSYGYTF. CDR3 nucleotide sequence: TGTGCCAGCAGCATACGACAGGGTCCAAGCTATGGCTACACCTTC.

The chain has TRBV7-9 and TRBJ1-2; D unresolved. V lost 2 bases, J lost 8 bases, and 15 bases lay in between. This CDR3 is 14 amino acids long. Germline V CDR1 and CDR2: SEHNR, FQNEAQ (reference sequence). The chain's CDR3 is CASSLFRLGRGYTF. For the CDR3, the DNA is TGTGCCAGCAGCTTATTCAGGCTGGGTCGCGGCTACACCTTC.

The genes are TRBV5-1 and TRBJ2-1; TRBD2 matches 7 bases. V lost 7 bases to trimming and J lost 2 bases; unmatched junction nucleotides: 3. This CDR3 is built from 13 residues. Germline loops: CDR1 SGHRS, CDR2 YFSETQ. The CDR3 bases are TGCGCCAGCGCCGGGACTACCTACAATGAGCAGTTCTTC. Translation gives CASAGTTYNEQFF.

This clone was counted a single time. The chain couples TRBV9 to TRBJ2-3, with D possibly TRBD1 on 6 matching bases. Germline V CDR1 and CDR2: SGDLS, YYNGEE. This CDR3 region has 18 residues. V was trimmed by 0 bases and J by 0 bases, leaving 17 bases between them. In DNA form, the CDR3 reads TGTGCCAGCAGCGTAGGACTGGGGGACATAGTCAGCACAGATACGCAGTATTTT. As protein: CASSVGLGDIVSTDTQYF. The full variable domain, rest sourced from reference TRBV9 and TRBJ2-3, is DSGVTQTPKHLITATGQRVTLRCSPRSGDLSVYWYQQSLDQGLQFLIQYYNGEERAKGNILERFSAQQFPDLHSELNLSSLELGDSALYFCASSVGLGDIVSTDTQYFGPGTRLTVL.

This chain joins TRBV3-1 (or the pseudogene TRBV3-2) and TRBJ1-4; D perhaps matches TRBD1 (6 bases). The CDR3 consists of 19 residues. Germline CDR1 is LGHDT and CDR2 is YNNKEL (reference sequence). V lost 1 base and J lost 4, with 22 bases in between. The CDR3 DNA follows: TGTGCCAGCAGCCAAGTCGGAACAGGGCTCCTTGGGGGTAATGAAAAACTGTTTTTT. Its protein product is CASSQVGTGLLGGNEKLFF.

V usage is TRBV27 and J usage is TRBJ1-2; TRBD1 matches 7 bases. The V segment lost 6 bases and the J segment 7 bases; nucleotides outside the gene matches: 11. Germline CDR1 and CDR2: MNHEY and SMNVEV (reference sequence). The CDR3 sequence is 14 residues long. The CDR3 region has the DNA TGTGCCAGCAGGAAAACAGGGGCGGAGGGTGGCTACACCTTC. This sequence encodes CASRKTGAEGGYTF.

This clone was seen many times. This rearrangement joins TRBV7-2 to TRBJ2-2, with 9 bases matching TRBD1. Germline lookup yields CDR1 SGHTA and CDR2 FQGNSA. The V gene end was trimmed by 3 bases and the J gene end by 5 bases; junction bases not matched to a gene: 7. The CDR3 is 16 amino acids. Here the CDR3 reads CASSFSGTGNTGELFF. The CDR3 nucleotides are TGTGCCAGCAGCTTCTCCGGGACAGGGAATACCGGGGAGCTGTTTTTT.